This TCR beta chain emerged from a study of PD-1 blockade in classical Hodgkin lymphoma. Regarding the study as a whole: TCR diversity rose significantly by C4D1 in CD4+ but not CD8+ cells.

Trimming stripped 4 bases from V and 8 bases from J, with 20 bases between. CDR1 is MNHEY and CDR2 is SMNVEV in the germline V gene (reference sequence). The CDR3 length is 15 residues. Noted time point: cycle 4 day 1 (C4D1), after 6 weeks of nivolumab. After autologous stem cell transplantation all patients relapsed, and prior brentuximab vedotin exposure differed between cohorts. Sequencing was performed with immunoSEQ multiplex PCR; in TCRdb, only in-frame clones are kept and a portion is missing. The sample lists approximately 61,000 clones, around 90% occurring once. A word on this clone: Its target is unknown.

This chain links TRBV27 with TRBJ1-2; no definite D call. This TCR derives from a human donor with classical Hodgkin lymphoma. Sequencing used peripheral blood mononuclear cells (PBMCs), obtained before the fourth cycle of nivolumab. Written as DNA, the CDR3 is TGTGCCAGCAGTTCCCTGACTGGCACCCCAGGAGGCTACACCTTC. Translation: CASSSLTGTPGGYTF.